Below are 21 T cell receptor beta chains sequenced from a single sample in a study of blood T cell repertoires in COVID-19. Profiling relied on immunoSEQ multiplex PCR, and the TCRdb table lists in-frame clones only, not all of them. The sample carries over 250,000 clones, 91% recorded once. The specimen sequenced was peripheral blood. The receptors shown here come from a woman in her twenties or thirties with COVID-19, enrolled during active disease.

The chain carries TRBV30 and TRBJ1-2; 10 bases align to TRBD1. The CDR3 length is 13 residues. Germline-derived CDR1 and CDR2 are GTSNPN and SVGIG (reference sequence). V shed 2 bases and J 6 bases; nucleotides not matched to a gene: 3. In DNA form, the CDR3 reads TGTGCCTGGAGTCAAGACAGGGGGCATGGCTACACCTTC. Its protein is CAWSQDRGHGYTF.

The chain recombines TRBV19 with TRBJ2-1, with 10 positions matching TRBD2. V trimming: 4 bases; J trimming: 6 bases; junction bases outside the gene matches: 9. CDR1 is LNHDA and CDR2 is SQIVND in the germline V gene (reference sequence). The CDR3 is 16 residues long. The CDR3 spells CASSTVAGGRGNEQFF. The CDR3 DNA is TGTGCCAGTAGTACTGTAGCGGGAGGTCGGGGCAATGAGCAGTTCTTC.

The chain couples TRBV2 to TRBJ1-1, with 7 bases matching TRBD1. CDR3 size: 15 residues. Germline trimming cut 8 bases from V and 4 bases from J; bases unmatched to any gene: 13. The germline V gene has CDR1 SNHLY and CDR2 FYNNEI. The CDR3 bases are TGTGCCAGCCTCCAAGGGGGCAGATTGGGCACTGAAGCTTTCTTT. Protein sequence: CASLQGGRLGTEAFF. The complete variable domain, with remaining parts taken from reference TRBV2 and TRBJ1-1, reads EPEVTQTPSHQVTQMGQEVILRCVPISNHLYFYWYRQILGQKVEFLVSFYNNEISEKSEIFDDQFSVERPDGSNFTLKIRSTKLEDSAMYFCASLQGGRLGTEAFFGQGTRLTVV.

The V gene is TRBV19, the J gene TRBJ2-2, with D perhaps TRBD1 (5 bases). The germline V and J ends were trimmed by 0 bases and 3 bases, with 8 bases remaining between them. Germline values: CDR1 LNHDA, CDR2 SQIVND (reference sequence). This CDR3 is built from 15 residues. The chain's CDR3 is CASSIDREYTGELFF. In DNA, the CDR3 is TGTGCCAGTAGTATAGACAGGGAATACACCGGGGAGCTGTTTTTT.

V is TRBV7-7 and J is TRBJ2-1, with a possible D match to TRBD1 (7 bases). CDR1 and CDR2 (germline): SSHAT, FNYEAQ (reference sequence). V shed 4 bases and J shed 3 bases, with 16 bases lying between them. The CDR3 sequence is 16 residues long. Written as DNA, the CDR3 is TGTGCCAGCAGCTCCCTGGAGGGGGCTGGCTACAATGAGCAGTTCTTC. It specifies CASSSLEGAGYNEQFF.

As to this clone: Other DNA sequences in this sample translate to the same CDR3. The rearrangement links TRBV19 to TRBJ2-1, with D possibly being TRBD2 (6 bases). CDR3 length equals 13 residues. CDR1 and CDR2 from the germline V gene are LNHDA and SQIVND (reference sequence). V was clipped by 3 bases and J by 5 bases, with 8 bases between them. In DNA, the CDR3 is TGTGCCAGTAGTATCGGGAGTAACAATGAGCAGTTCTTC. Its translation is CASSIGSNNEQFF. Based on the CDR3 plus reference TRBV19 and TRBJ2-1, the full variable domain is DGGITQSPKYLFRKEGQNVTLSCEQNLNHDAMYWYRQDPGQGLRLIYYSQIVNDFQKGDIAEGYSVSREKKESFPLTVTSAQKNPTAFYLCASSIGSNNEQFFGPGTRLTVL.

On this clone itself: The junction does not match germline at one end; this may be a read error. V is TRBV19 and J is TRBJ1-1; TRBD1 is a possible D gene (5 bases). Per the germline V gene, CDR1 is LNHDA and CDR2 is SQIVND (reference sequence). The CDR3 is 16 amino acids. The CDR3 nucleotides read TGTGCCAGTAGTATAAATACGGGAGATTGGGGGACGATAGCCGACTTT. It specifies CASSINTGDWGTIADF. Full variable domain (outside the CDR3, taken from reference TRBV19 and TRBJ1-1): DGGITQSPKYLFRKEGQNVTLSCEQNLNHDAMYWYRQDPGQGLRLIYYSQIVNDFQKGDIAEGYSVSREKKESFPLTVTSAQKNPTAFYLCASSINTGDWGTIADFGQGTRLTVV.

This chain joins TRBV27 and TRBJ2-7, with D possibly TRBD2 on 5 matching bases. This CDR3 spans 13 amino acids. The germline CDR1 and CDR2 sequences are MNHEY and SMNVEV (reference sequence). V was cut by 6 bases and J by 0 bases, with 9 bases left in between. CDR3 in amino acids: CASREGISYEQYF. CDR3 sequence (DNA): TGTGCCAGCAGAGAGGGAATCTCCTACGAGCAGTACTTC.

The genes are TRBV30 and TRBJ2-5; 8 positions match TRBD1. J gave up 4 bases and V 2 bases, and 6 bases lay outside the gene matches. CDR3 length equals 14 residues. Germline V gene lookup returns CDR1 GTSNPN and CDR2 SVGIG (reference sequence). CDR3 sequence reads: CAWSRTGQGETQYF. The DNA of the CDR3 is TGTGCCTGGAGTCGGACAGGGCAGGGAGAGACCCAGTACTTC.

V gene TRBV9 combines with J gene TRBJ2-7, with D possibly matching TRBD2 (6 bases). The CDR3 is 15 residues long. V lost 0 bases and J 3 bases, leaving 13 bases between the germline ends. Germline assignment: CDR1 SGDLS and CDR2 YYNGEE. CDR3 DNA: TGTGCCAGCAGCGTAGCGGCGGGGAGCGACTACGAGCAGTACTTC. Translated: CASSVAAGSDYEQYF.

V is TRBV19 and J is TRBJ1-2; D is unclear. Trimming stripped 7 bases from V and 3 bases from J, with 24 bases between. The CDR3 sequence is 17 residues long. Germline CDR1 reads LNHDA; CDR2 reads SQIVND (reference sequence). As DNA, the CDR3 is TGTGCCAGTACGTCGGAGGGAAGAAGTATGGGCGACTATGGCTACACCTTC. Its translation is CASTSEGRSMGDYGYTF.

This clone appeared a single time. The V call is TRBV9, the J call TRBJ2-3; 16 bases map to TRBD2. The CDR3 extends over 20 amino acids. From germline, CDR1 is SGDLS and CDR2 YYNGEE. The V and J ends lost 3 bases and 3 bases, in that order; junction bases with no gene match: 13. CDR3 protein: CASSAGTSGRELILTDTQYF. The CDR3 DNA sequence: TGTGCCAGCAGCGCCGGGACTAGCGGGAGGGAACTGATATTAACAGATACGCAGTATTTT. The variable domain in full, completed from reference TRBV9 and TRBJ2-3, reads DSGVTQTPKHLITATGQRVTLRCSPRSGDLSVYWYQQSLDQGLQFLIQYYNGEERAKGNILERFSAQQFPDLHSELNLSSLELGDSALYFCASSAGTSGRELILTDTQYFGPGTRLTVL.

This clone was detected once. The chain is built from TRBV6-6 and TRBJ1-2; weak D call: TRBD1 (6 bases). Trimming removed 2 bases from V and 4 bases from J, with 14 bases in between. The germline CDR1 and CDR2 sequences are MNHNY and SVGAGI (reference sequence). The CDR3 covers 15 residues. The CDR3 DNA is TGTGCCAGCAGTTACGCGACGACAGGCAGCTATGGCTACACCTTC. Protein product: CASSYATTGSYGYTF.

This chain uses TRBV12-3 or TRBV12-4 with TRBJ1-2; D gene unclear. V lost 2 bases and J 8 bases, leaving 9 bases between the germline ends. This CDR3 is built from 12 residues. The CDR3 DNA sequence: TGTGCCAGCAGTTTAACCGAACAAGGCTACACCTTC. Translated, it gives CASSLTEQGYTF.

The chain uses TRBV10-3 and TRBJ2-7; tentatively, D is TRBD2 (6 bases). V lost 7 bases, J lost 6 bases, and 25 bases lay in between. Germline CDR1 ENHRY, CDR2 SYGVKD. The length of the CDR3 is 16 residues. This CDR3 is CAINSGAGQGFAEQYF. For the CDR3, the DNA is TGTGCCATCAACTCCGGGGCGGGGCAGGGCTTCGCCGAGCAGTACTTC.

J is TRBJ2-7 and V is TRBV3-1 (or the pseudogene TRBV3-2); the D is unclear. CDR3 length: 15 residues. Germline V gene data show CDR1 as LGHDT and CDR2 as YNNKEL (reference sequence). The ends were cut back, 1 base at V and 5 bases at J, with 15 bases in the middle. The CDR3 sequence: CASSQAPGVGNEQYF. DNA for the CDR3: TGTGCCAGCAGCCAAGCCCCAGGTGTGGGTAACGAGCAGTACTTC.

The chain couples TRBV19 to TRBJ1-2; D is undetermined. The CDR3 extends over 14 amino acids. Deletions cut 3 bases from V and 3 bases from J, with 11 bases between. Germline V gives CDR1 LNHDA, CDR2 SQIVND (reference sequence). The CDR3 DNA follows: TGTGCCAGTAGTATGGCTTCCACCGACTATGGCTACACCTTC. Translated: CASSMASTDYGYTF.

This chain uses TRBV19 with TRBJ2-1, with TRBD1 as a possible D gene (5 bases). Deletions cut 5 bases from V and 9 bases from J, with 11 bases between. The CDR3 consists of 12 residues. Germline values: CDR1 LNHDA, CDR2 SQIVND (reference sequence). CDR3 coding DNA: TGTGCCAGTAGTCTCCGACAGTTTGAGCAGTTCTTC. It specifies CASSLRQFEQFF.

The V and J genes are TRBV30 and TRBJ2-7; D gene unclear. CDR1 and CDR2 (germline): GTSNPN, SVGIG (reference sequence). V was trimmed by 1 base and J by 4 bases, leaving 5 bases between them. This CDR3 spans 11 amino acids. As DNA, the CDR3 is TGTGCCTGGAGTGAACAGTACGAGCAGTACTTC. Translated, it gives CAWSEQYEQYF.

This clone showed up just once. The V call is TRBV27, the J call TRBJ1-2; weak D call: TRBD1 (5 bases). CDR3 length: 14 amino acids. The V gene lost 5 bases and the J gene lost 4 bases, with 14 bases spanning the gap. Germline lookup yields CDR1 MNHEY and CDR2 SMNVEV (reference sequence). The CDR3 loop reads CASSDGTGVYGYTF. DNA for the CDR3: TGTGCCAGCAGTGACGGGACGGGGGTCTATGGCTACACCTTC.

The chain joins TRBV19 to TRBJ2-7, with 9 bases that match TRBD2. Germline lookup yields CDR1 LNHDA and CDR2 SQIVND (reference sequence). The CDR3 consists of 16 residues. With V trimmed by 1 base and J by 3 bases, 7 bases remained unmatched. The CDR3 DNA follows: TGTGCCAGTAGTATAGTAGAGAGCGGGAGGATCTACGAGCAGTACTTC. This sequence encodes CASSIVESGRIYEQYF.